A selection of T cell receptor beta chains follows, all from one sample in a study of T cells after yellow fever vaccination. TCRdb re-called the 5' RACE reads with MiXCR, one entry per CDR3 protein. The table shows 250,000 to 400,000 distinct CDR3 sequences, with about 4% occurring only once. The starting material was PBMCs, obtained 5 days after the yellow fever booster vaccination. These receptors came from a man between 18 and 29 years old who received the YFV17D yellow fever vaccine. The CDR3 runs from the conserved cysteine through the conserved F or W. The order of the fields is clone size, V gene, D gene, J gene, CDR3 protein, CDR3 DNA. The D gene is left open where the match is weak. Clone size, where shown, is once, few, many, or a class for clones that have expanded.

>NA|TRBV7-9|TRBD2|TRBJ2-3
CASSLSGGFTDTQYF
TGTGCCAGCAGCCTAAGCGGGGGGTTCACAGATACGCAGTATTTT
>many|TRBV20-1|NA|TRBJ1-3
CSARRSLVPGNTIYF
TGCAGTGCTAGACGGTCACTTGTCCCTGGAAACACCATATATTTT
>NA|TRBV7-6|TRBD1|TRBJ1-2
CASSTTGTGESGYTF
TGTGCCAGCAGCACAACAGGGACAGGGGAATCTGGCTACACCTTC
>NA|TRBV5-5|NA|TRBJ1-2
CASSLSVSEYGYTF
TGTGCCAGCAGCTTGAGCGTCAGCGAGTATGGCTACACCTTC
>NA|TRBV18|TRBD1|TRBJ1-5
CASSGQENQPQHF
TGTGCCAGCTCAGGACAGGAGAATCAGCCCCAGCATTTT
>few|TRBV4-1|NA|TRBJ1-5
CASSQEVRGLDQPQHF
TGCGCCAGCAGCCAAGAGGTGCGGGGGCTAGATCAGCCCCAGCATTTT
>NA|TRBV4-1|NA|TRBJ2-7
CASSYDSRESYEQYF
TGCGCCAGCAGCTACGACAGCAGAGAAAGCTACGAGCAGTACTTC
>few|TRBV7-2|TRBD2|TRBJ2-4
CASSLRGLAGAPQAKNIQYF
TGTGCCAGCAGCCTTCGGGGACTAGCGGGGGCCCCGCAGGCCAAAAACATTCAGTACTTC
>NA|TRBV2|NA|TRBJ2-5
CASSRRQQETQYF
TGTGCCAGCAGCCGGAGACAACAAGAGACCCAGTACTTC
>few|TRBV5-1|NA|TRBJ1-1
CASSTKLGGPEAFF
TGCGCCAGCAGCACGAAATTGGGGGGGCCTGAAGCTTTCTTT
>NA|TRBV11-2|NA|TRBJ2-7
CASSLTAGASYEQYF
TGTGCCAGCAGCTTAACGGCGGGGGCCTCCTACGAGCAGTACTTC
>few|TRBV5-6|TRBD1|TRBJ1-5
CASSKEGQGHQPQHF
TGTGCCAGCAGCAAAGAGGGACAGGGCCACCAGCCCCAGCATTTT
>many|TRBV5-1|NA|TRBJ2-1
CASSLEPENEQFF
TGCGCCAGCAGCTTGGAACCCGAGAATGAGCAGTTCTTC
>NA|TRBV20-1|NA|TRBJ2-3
CSASLRSAVTQYF
TGCAGTGCAAGCCTCCGAAGCGCCGTTACGCAGTATTTT
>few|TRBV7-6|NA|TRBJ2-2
CASSLLYADTGELFF
TGTGCCAGCAGCTTACTGTACGCGGACACCGGGGAGCTGTTTTTT
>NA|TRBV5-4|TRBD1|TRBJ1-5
CASSIQGQPQHF
TGTGCCAGCAGCATACAGGGGCAGCCCCAGCATTTT
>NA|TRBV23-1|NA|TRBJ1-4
CASRRPFTDSNEKLFF
TGCGCCAGCAGGCGCCCCTTCACGGACAGTAATGAAAAACTGTTTTTT
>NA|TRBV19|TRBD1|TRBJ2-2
CASSIWGQGIGELFF
TGTGCCAGTAGTATATGGGGACAGGGGATCGGGGAGCTGTTTTTT
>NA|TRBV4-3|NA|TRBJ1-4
CASSQDRLGREKLFF
TGCGCCAGCAGCCAAGACCGCCTGGGCCGGGAAAAACTGTTTTTT
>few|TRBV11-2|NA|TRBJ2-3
CASSLGRSRVRPDTQYF
TGTGCCAGCAGCTTAGGGAGGTCGAGAGTGCGCCCAGATACGCAGTATTTT
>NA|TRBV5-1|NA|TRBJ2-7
CASSLQGEQYF
TGCGCCAGCAGCTTGCAGGGCGAGCAGTACTTC
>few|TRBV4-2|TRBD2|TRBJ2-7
CASSPRTSSDEQYF
TGTGCCAGCAGCCCCCGGACTAGCTCCGACGAGCAGTACTTC
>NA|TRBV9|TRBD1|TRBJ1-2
CASSVEVQGHGYTF
TGTGCCAGCAGCGTAGAGGTACAGGGGCATGGCTACACCTTC
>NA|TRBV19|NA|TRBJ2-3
CASSSSTRQPQYF
TGTGCCAGTAGCTCCTCGACTCGGCAACCGCAGTATTTT
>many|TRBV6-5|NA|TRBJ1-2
CASSYSGTRGYTF
TGTGCCAGCAGTTACTCAGGGACGCGTGGCTACACCTTC
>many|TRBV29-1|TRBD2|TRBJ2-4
CSVQGLAGSKNIQYF
TGCAGCGTGCAAGGACTAGCGGGGTCCAAAAACATTCAGTACTTC
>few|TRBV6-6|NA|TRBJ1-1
CASARLMLGTEAFF
TGTGCCAGCGCCCGTCTAATGCTGGGCACTGAAGCTTTCTTT
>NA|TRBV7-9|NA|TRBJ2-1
CASSPRDQNDNEQFF
TGTGCCAGCAGCCCGAGGGACCAGAACGACAATGAGCAGTTCTTC
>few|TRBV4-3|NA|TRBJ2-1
CASSQDWFRLVEQFF
TGCGCCAGCAGCCAAGATTGGTTTCGACTAGTTGAGCAGTTCTTC
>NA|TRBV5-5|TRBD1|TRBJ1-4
CASSHGQGPTNEKLFF
TGTGCCAGCAGTCATGGACAGGGCCCAACTAATGAAAAACTGTTTTTT
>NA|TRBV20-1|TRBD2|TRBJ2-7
CSASGGTSSGGYEQYF
TGCAGTGCTAGTGGCGGTACGTCTAGCGGGGGTTACGAGCAGTACTTC
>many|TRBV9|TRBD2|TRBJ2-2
CASSHPAGANTGELFF
TGTGCCAGCAGCCACCCAGCGGGGGCGAACACCGGGGAGCTGTTTTTT
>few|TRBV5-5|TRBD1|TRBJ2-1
CASSSPGQGASYNEQFF
TGTGCCAGCAGCTCCCCGGGACAGGGGGCATCCTACAATGAGCAGTTCTTC
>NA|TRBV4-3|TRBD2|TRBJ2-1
CASSQGLAVYYNEQFF
TGCGCCAGCAGCCAGGGACTAGCGGTCTACTACAATGAGCAGTTCTTC
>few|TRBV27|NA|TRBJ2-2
CASSPGILNTGELFF
TGTGCCAGCAGTCCAGGGATTCTGAACACCGGGGAGCTGTTTTTT
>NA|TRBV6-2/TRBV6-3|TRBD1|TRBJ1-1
CASSYSGQVNTEAFF
TGTGCCAGCAGTTACTCGGGACAGGTGAACACTGAAGCTTTCTTT
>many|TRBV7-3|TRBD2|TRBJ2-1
CASRPINGGDTFF
TGTGCCAGCAGGCCCATAAACGGGGGGGATACGTTCTTC